One T cell receptor beta chain is described in this entry. The antigen remains undetermined. Germline V gene sequence: CDR1 LGHNA, CDR2 YNFKEQ. The germline V and J ends were trimmed by 0 bases and 4 bases, with 11 bases remaining between them. The CDR3 runs 15 residues. In TCRdb, the RT-PCR reads were re-called with MiXCR into one record per CDR3 protein. The sample includes roughly 760,000 distinct CDR3 sequences, approximately 21% of them seen just once. This sample stems from a study of response to subunit inactivated influenza vaccine. Study conclusions and caveats: Only a handful of new T cells, the authors suggested, are recruited with each seasonal influenza vaccination.

This material consisted of PBMCs from blood, taken 5 days after vaccination. This sequence joins TRBV4-2 and TRBJ2-3, with a tentative D call TRBD1 (6 bases). The TCR was taken from a man in his fifties or sixties who received an inactivated influenza vaccine. The chain's CDR3 is CASSQENRVADTQYF. The CDR3 DNA follows: TGTGCCAGCAGCCAAGAGAACAGGGTAGCAGATACGCAGTATTTT.